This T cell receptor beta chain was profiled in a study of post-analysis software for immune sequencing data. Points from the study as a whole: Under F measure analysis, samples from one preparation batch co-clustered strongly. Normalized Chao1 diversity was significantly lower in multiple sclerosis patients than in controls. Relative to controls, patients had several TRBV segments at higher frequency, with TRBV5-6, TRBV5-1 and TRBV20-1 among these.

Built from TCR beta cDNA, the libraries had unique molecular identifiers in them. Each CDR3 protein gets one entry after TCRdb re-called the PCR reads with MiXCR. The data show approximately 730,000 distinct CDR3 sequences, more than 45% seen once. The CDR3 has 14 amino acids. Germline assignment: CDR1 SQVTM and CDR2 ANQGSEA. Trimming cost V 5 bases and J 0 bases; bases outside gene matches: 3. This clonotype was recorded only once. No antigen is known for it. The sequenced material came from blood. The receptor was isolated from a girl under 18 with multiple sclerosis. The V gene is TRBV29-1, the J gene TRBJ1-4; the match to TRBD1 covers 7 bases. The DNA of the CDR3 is TGCAGCGTTAACAGGGGCGCAACTAATGAAAAACTGTTTTTT. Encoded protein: CSVNRGATNEKLFF.